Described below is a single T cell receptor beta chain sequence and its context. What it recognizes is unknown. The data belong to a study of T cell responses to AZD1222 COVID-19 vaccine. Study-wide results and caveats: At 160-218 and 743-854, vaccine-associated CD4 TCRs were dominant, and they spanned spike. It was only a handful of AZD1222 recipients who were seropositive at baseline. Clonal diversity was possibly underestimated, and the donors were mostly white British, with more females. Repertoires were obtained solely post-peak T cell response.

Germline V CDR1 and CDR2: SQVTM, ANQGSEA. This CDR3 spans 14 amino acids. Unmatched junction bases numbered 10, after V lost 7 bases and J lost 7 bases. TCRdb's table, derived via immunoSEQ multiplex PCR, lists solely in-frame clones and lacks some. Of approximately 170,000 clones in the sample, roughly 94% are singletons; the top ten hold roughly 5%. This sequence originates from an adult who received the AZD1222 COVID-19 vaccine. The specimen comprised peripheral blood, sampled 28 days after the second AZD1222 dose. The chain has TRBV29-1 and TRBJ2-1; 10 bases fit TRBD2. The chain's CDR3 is CSATGVAGGNEQFF. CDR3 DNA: TGCAGCGCGACCGGGGTAGCGGGAGGAAATGAGCAGTTCTTC.